This T cell receptor beta chain was profiled in a study of T cell responses to AZD1222 COVID-19 vaccine. Measured with immunoSEQ multiplex PCR; TCRdb has only the in-frame clones, and not every one. Found here are under 60,000 clones, approximately 79% of them singletons; the top ten hold 9.5% to 13%. Germline CDR1 and CDR2: SGHVS and FQNEAQ. The CDR3 sequence is 14 residues long. The ends lost 1 base at V and 6 bases at J; junction bases unmatched: 5. Overall study findings and caveats: Spike-specific TCR depth and breadth grew after two AZD1222 doses. There were vaccine-associated CD4 TCRs across spike, dominant at 160-218 and 743-854. The number of AZD1222 recipients seropositive at baseline was only 5 to 7. After the peak T cell response, and only then, were repertoires sampled.

Details on this clone: Its antigen is undetermined.

The input for sequencing was peripheral blood, taken on day 0 of AZD1222 vaccination. This sequence joins TRBV7-8 and TRBJ1-2, with 7 bases aligning to TRBD1. The receptor comes from an adult in good health. CDR3 region: CASSLGATGNGYTF. The DNA of the CDR3 is TGTGCCAGCAGCTTAGGTGCGACAGGGAATGGCTACACCTTC. The variable domain in full, with the rest retrieved from reference TRBV7-8 and TRBJ1-2, is GAGVSQSPRYKVAKRGQDVALRCDPISGHVSLFWYQQALGQGPEFLTYFQNEAQLDKSGLPSDRFFAERPEGSVSTLKIQRTQQEDSAVYLCASSLGATGNGYTFGSGTRLTVV.